What follows is one T cell receptor beta chain and its context. Libraries were prepared by immunoSEQ multiplex PCR; TCRdb keeps only in-frame clonotypes and omits some of them. This sample carries fewer than 130,000 clones, approximately 62% of them seen once, and the ten largest clones take approximately 6.3%. CDR1 and CDR2 (germline): SEHNR, FQNEAQ (reference sequence). Deletions cut 7 bases from V and 8 bases from J, with 11 bases between. This CDR3 has 12 amino acids. These data belong to a study of blood T cell repertoires in COVID-19. Background on the study: The cDNA or gDNA used as material had been derived from T cells, B-cell-depleted T cells, or PBMCs.

Sequenced: peripheral blood. This sequence was found in a man older than 75 with acute or convalescent COVID-19. The chain carries TRBV7-9 and TRBJ1-4, with a weak D call TRBD1 (6 bases). DNA for the CDR3: TGTGCCAGCATCGCCCAGGGGGAAAAACTGTTTTTT. Translating it yields CASIAQGEKLFF.